A single sample gave rise to the 21 T cell receptor beta chains below, sequenced in a study of identical twins. TCRdb reprocessed the 5' RACE reads via MiXCR and lists one record per CDR3 protein. Counted here are some 730,000 distinct CDR3 sequences, roughly 20% occurring once; the ten biggest clones make up 13%. The sample was also reused in another study, on T cells expressing NK-cell markers.

The source material was PBMCs. Receptor source: a woman between 18 and 29 years old in good health.

The CDR3 spells CASSLVPVREQYF. The CDR3 DNA is TGCGCCAGCAGCTTGGTACCAGTTAGAGAGCAGTACTTC. This chain joins TRBV5-1 and TRBJ2-7; D is undetermined. V lost 0 bases and J 7 bases, leaving 11 bases between the germline ends. Germline CDR1 SGHRS, CDR2 YFSETQ. The CDR3 contains 13 residues.

V is TRBV7-7 and J is TRBJ2-1, with D perhaps matching TRBD1 (6 bases). Germline CDR1 and CDR2: SSHAT and FNYEAQ (reference sequence). Trimming took 5 bases from V and 9 from J, leaving 14 bases between them. The CDR3 contains 13 residues. The CDR3 bases are TGTGCCAGCAGCCCACAGGGACGGGGTGAGCAGTTCTTC. The encoded protein is CASSPQGRGEQFF. The full variable domain, its missing parts supplied by reference TRBV7-7 and TRBJ2-1, is GAGVSQSPRYKVTKRGQDVTLRCDPISSHATLYWYQQALGQGPEFLTYFNYEAQPDKSGLPSDRFSAERPEGSISTLTIQRTEQRDSAMYRCASSPQGRGEQFFGPGTRLTVL.

Only a few counts were recorded for this clonotype. The V gene is TRBV6-1, the J gene TRBJ2-1; D uncertain. The CDR3 runs to 15 residues. Germline values: CDR1 MNHNS, CDR2 SASEGT. V lost 6 bases, J lost 7 bases, and 19 bases lay in between. The CDR3 DNA follows: TGTGCCAGCAGGCCTTTAGCCCCCCCGGAGAATGAGCAGTTCTTC. Residues: CASRPLAPPENEQFF.

This clonotype was seen only a few times. The genes are TRBV20-1 and TRBJ2-1; possibly TRBD2 for D (5 bases). The CDR3 consists of 15 residues. Germline V lookup: CDR1 DFQATT, CDR2 SNEGSKA (reference sequence). With 3 bases removed from V and 0 bases from J, the gap between germline ends came to 12 bases. The CDR3 DNA sequence: TGCAGTGCTAGGGACTTCACGAGCTCCTACAATGAGCAGTTCTTC. Translated: CSARDFTSSYNEQFF.

The chain links TRBV10-3 to TRBJ1-2, with TRBD1 matching over 9 bases. CDR3 length equals 14 residues. Germline V gene lookup returns CDR1 ENHRY and CDR2 SYGVKD. Losses at the gene ends were 6 bases for V and 2 bases for J; bases not matched to a gene: 4. This CDR3 reads CAISQTGGNYGYTF. CDR3 coding DNA: TGTGCCATCAGCCAGACAGGGGGGAACTATGGCTACACCTTC.

Only a few counts were recorded for this clonotype. The chain employs TRBV10-3 and TRBJ1-5; 10 bases agree with TRBD1. The CDR3 spans 15 residues. CDR1 ENHRY and CDR2 SYGVKD come from the germline V gene. J lost 2 bases, V lost 6 bases, and 4 bases had no gene match. The CDR3 region is CAISQDRGGNQPQHF. The DNA for the CDR3 is TGTGCCATCAGCCAGGACAGGGGGGGCAATCAGCCCCAGCATTTT.

This clonotype occurred a few times. The chain joins TRBV10-3 to TRBJ1-1; 9 bases agree with TRBD1. V dropped 7 bases and J dropped 4; count of bases not matched to a gene: 10. Germline assignment: CDR1 ENHRY and CDR2 SYGVKD. This CDR3 contains 15 residues. The CDR3 nucleotides read TGTGCCATCACTGGACAGGGGAGGTCCTCCACTGAAGCTTTCTTT. Its protein product is CAITGQGRSSTEAFF.

This clonotype was seen many times. V gene TRBV12-3 or TRBV12-4 combines with J gene TRBJ1-2; TRBD1 matches at 7 bases. The CDR3 is made up of 13 amino acids. With 5 bases clipped from V and 7 bases from J, the junction kept 7 bases outside the gene matches. The CDR3 region is CASSARQGGGYTF. The CDR3 DNA is TGTGCCAGCAGTGCCCGACAGGGAGGTGGCTACACCTTC.

This clonotype showed up just a few times. This rearrangement joins TRBV11-1 to TRBJ2-7; D ambiguous. Trimming took 3 bases from V and 0 from J, leaving 9 bases between them. The CDR3 is 14 amino acids. Germline loops: CDR1 SGHAT, CDR2 FQDESV (reference sequence). The CDR3 nucleotides are TGTGCCAGCAGCTTCGGACGGACCTCCTACGAGCAGTACTTC. Encoded protein: CASSFGRTSYEQYF.

The chain uses TRBV12-3 or TRBV12-4 and TRBJ2-3; TRBD2 matches at 9 bases. The CDR3 runs 16 residues. Losses at the gene ends were 7 bases for V and 1 base for J; bases not matched to a gene: 9. The CDR3 DNA reads as TGTGCCAGCATCAATCTAGCGGGATGGGGCACAGATACGCAGTATTTT. Translated: CASINLAGWGTDTQYF.

This clonotype has more than one count but fewer than ten. The chain couples TRBV5-1 to TRBJ1-1; D call uncertain. The germline gives CDR1 SGHRS, CDR2 YFSETQ. V dropped 2 bases and J dropped 7 bases, with 15 bases sitting between them. This CDR3 region has 14 residues. The CDR3 region has the DNA TGCGCCAGCAGCTTATCAGTGGGGTCAGATGAAGCTTTCTTT. It encodes CASSLSVGSDEAFF.

This clonotype was observed a few times. This rearrangement joins TRBV6-5 to TRBJ2-6; the D gene is possibly TRBD1 (5 bases). Between the trimmed V and J ends, which lost 10 bases and 6 bases, there was a span of 10 bases. The length of the CDR3 is 12 residues. CDR1 is MNHEY, CDR2 SVGAGI, per germline. The CDR3 loop is CATKQVANVLTF. As DNA, the CDR3 is TGTGCCACCAAACAGGTGGCCAACGTCCTGACTTTC.

The sample holds a few counts of this clonotype. This chain uses TRBV9 with TRBJ2-3; weak D call: TRBD1 (6 bases). The germline CDR1 and CDR2 sequences are SGDLS and YYNGEE. Trimming took off 0 bases at V and 2 bases at J, with 10 bases between the two ends. This CDR3 contains 15 residues. The CDR3: CASSVEGGHTDTQYF. DNA for the CDR3: TGTGCCAGCAGCGTAGAAGGGGGACACACAGATACGCAGTATTTT.

J is TRBJ1-2 and V is TRBV12-3 or TRBV12-4; no clear D gene. The V end lost 2 bases, the J end lost 5 bases, and 9 bases lay between the germline ends. This CDR3 has 13 amino acids. CDR3 coding DNA: TGTGCCAGCAGTTTACACCAGCTATATGGCTACACCTTC. Translating gives CASSLHQLYGYTF.

This chain uses TRBV15 with TRBJ1-2; D is perhaps TRBD1 (5 bases). CDR3 length equals 14 residues. Germline V lookup: CDR1 LNHNV, CDR2 YYDKDF (reference sequence). Trimming stripped 0 bases from V and 3 bases from J, with 8 bases between. The CDR3 region is CATSRDWGDYGYTF. The CDR3 bases are TGTGCCACCAGCAGAGACTGGGGGGACTATGGCTACACCTTC.

This clonotype has a count of ten or more. The chain recombines TRBV3-1 with TRBJ2-7, with D tentatively TRBD2 (6 bases). From germline, CDR1 is LGHDT and CDR2 YNNKEL (reference sequence). The length of the CDR3 is 12 residues. The V end lost 6 bases, the J end lost 3 bases, and 9 bases lay between the germline ends. CDR3 residues: CASSQTSYEQYF. CDR3 DNA: TGTGCCAGCAGTCAGACTAGCTACGAGCAGTACTTC.

This rearrangement joins TRBV5-1 to TRBJ2-7, with D possibly TRBD2 on 7 matching bases. The CDR3 covers 14 residues. Germline CDR1 reads SGHRS; CDR2 reads YFSETQ. V was trimmed by 5 bases and J by 7 bases, leaving 19 bases between them. Here the CDR3 DNA reads TGCGCCAGCAGATCCGGGACACACGGGGGGGAGCAGTACTTC. Protein product: CASRSGTHGGEQYF.

The gene calls are TRBV20-1 and TRBJ1-2; D may be TRBD1 (5 bases). The CDR3 contains 13 residues. Trimming stripped 0 bases from V and 6 bases from J, with 11 bases between. CDR1 DFQATT and CDR2 SNEGSKA come from the germline V gene (reference sequence). CDR3 sequence (DNA): TGCAGTGCTAGAGATCCCCGGGGGAATGGCTACACCTTC. It codes for CSARDPRGNGYTF.

In this sample, this clonotype turned up a few times. The V call is TRBV20-1, the J call TRBJ1-1; no clear D gene. Looked up from germline, CDR1 is DFQATT and CDR2 is SNEGSKA (reference sequence). The CDR3 contains 8 residues. Trimming cost V 3 bases and J 10 bases, with 3 bases left between them. The CDR3 nucleotides are TGCAGTGCTAGTCGAGCTTTCTTT. Protein product: CSASRAFF.

This clonotype was counted a few times. The chain recombines TRBV29-1 with TRBJ2-7; the match to TRBD1 covers 7 bases. The CDR3 is 16 amino acids. V lost 7 bases to trimming and J lost 3 bases; unmatched junction nucleotides: 18. Germline CDR1 SQVTM, CDR2 ANQGSEA. CDR3 sequence: CSAGELRGGSLYEQYF. The CDR3 DNA reads TGCAGCGCGGGTGAGCTACGAGGGGGCTCACTCTACGAGCAGTACTTC.

This chain uses TRBV7-2 with TRBJ2-2, with 8 positions matching TRBD1. This CDR3 comprises 16 residues. V lost 5 bases, J lost 1 base, and 6 bases stayed unmatched. Germline V gives CDR1 SGHTA, CDR2 FQGNSA. The CDR3, as DNA: TGTGCCAGCAGCGGACAGGGACGGATGAACACCGGGGAGCTGTTTTTT. This translates into CASSGQGRMNTGELFF.